These T cell receptor beta chains were read from a single sample in a study of neurological immune-mediated disorders. Each CDR3 protein is one row after TCRdb ran MiXCR on the 5' RACE reads. The profile shows fewer than 20,000 distinct CDR3 sequences, 13% to 15% of them singletons. Sequenced sample: CD4+ T cells from blood. Every receptor here comes from a woman in her fifties or sixties with HTLV-1-associated myelopathy (HAM/TSP). Both conserved end residues are part of each CDR3. D genes are given only for firm matches. Size is stated for part of the rows, as once, few or many counts, or as a class when the clone is expanded.

>TRBJ2-7|TRBD2|TRBV4-2|medium-sized
CASSQDRTSGSWQYF
TGTGCCAGCAGTCAAGATAGGACTAGCGGGTCCTGGCAGTACTTC
>TRBJ2-7|TRBD1|TRBV7-6|many
CASSLGTGSSYEQYF
TGTGCCAGCAGCTTAGGGACAGGGTCGTCCTACGAGCAGTACTTC
>TRBJ2-7|TRBD2|TRBV29-1|many
CSVEEGAGVGTYEQYF
TGCAGCGTTGAAGAGGGAGCGGGGGTAGGTACCTACGAGCAGTACTTC
>TRBJ2-1|.|TRBV20-1|medium-sized
CSARAIYNEQFF
TGCAGTGCTAGAGCGATTTACAATGAGCAGTTCTTC
>TRBJ2-1|TRBD1|TRBV6-6|medium-sized
CASKTGQGDNEQFF
TGTGCCAGCAAAACGGGCCAGGGGGACAATGAGCAGTTCTTC
>TRBJ2-3|.|TRBV28|many
CASSSLGGGPDTQYF
TGTGCCAGCAGTTCTCTTGGGGGGGGGCCAGATACGCAGTATTTT
>TRBJ1-1|.|TRBV20-1|many
CSLTLLETEAFF
TGCAGCCTGACCCTTCTGGAGACTGAAGCTTTCTTT
>TRBJ2-7|.|TRBV20-1|many
CSARDGELGYEQYF
TGCAGTGCTAGAGATGGGGAGTTAGGCTACGAGCAGTACTTC
>TRBJ1-2|.|TRBV30|few
CAWSGGENGYTF
TGTGCCTGGAGTGGGGGGGAGAATGGCTACACCTTC
>TRBJ2-7|.|TRBV20-1|many
CSAMLLRAEQYF
TGCAGTGCTATGCTCCTAAGGGCCGAGCAGTACTTC
>TRBJ1-1|.|TRBV18|many
CASSPYSTNTEAFF
TGTGCCAGCTCACCCTATAGCACGAACACTGAAGCTTTCTTT
>TRBJ2-3|.|TRBV7-9|medium-sized
CASSLVKGYEGDTQYF
TGTGCCAGCAGCTTAGTGAAGGGGTATGAGGGAGATACGCAGTATTTT
>TRBJ1-5|.|TRBV10-3|many
CAISVGQQNQPQHF
TGTGCCATCAGTGTAGGGCAGCAAAATCAGCCCCAGCATTTT
>TRBJ2-1|.|TRBV12-3/TRBV12-4|.
CASSFEGVSSYEQLF
TGTGCCAGCAGTTTTGAGGGGGTTAGCTCCTACGAGCAGCTCTTC
>TRBJ1-1|.|TRBV7-2|many
CASSPRANTEAFF
TGTGCCAGCAGCCCAAGGGCGAACACTGAAGCTTTCTTT
>TRBJ2-5|TRBD1|TRBV2|many
CASLGGTGFQTQYF
TGTGCCAGCCTCGGCGGGACAGGGTTTCAGACCCAGTACTTC
>TRBJ2-3|.|TRBV7-2|many
CASSLPVLRDTQYF
TGTGCCAGCAGCCTCCCCGTTTTGAGAGATACGCAGTATTTT
>TRBJ2-1|TRBD2|TRBV4-2|many
CASSPLGSSGSYNEQFF
TGTGCCAGCAGCCCCCTTGGGTCTAGCGGCTCCTACAATGAGCAGTTCTTC
>TRBJ2-3|TRBD1|TRBV3-1|many
CASSPLTGTGSADTQYF
TGTGCCAGCAGCCCCCTAACCGGGACAGGGTCGGCCGATACGCAGTATTTT
>TRBJ2-7|TRBD2|TRBV5-1|many
CASSLEGLASYEQYF
TGCGCCAGCAGCTTGGAGGGACTAGCATCCTACGAGCAGTACTTC
>TRBJ2-2|TRBD2|TRBV11-2|many
CASSFRLAANTGELFF
TGTGCCAGCAGCTTTAGACTAGCGGCGAACACCGGGGAGCTGTTTTTT
>TRBJ2-3|.|TRBV6-2/TRBV6-3|many
CASSWSSSALAADTQYF
TGTGCCAGCAGTTGGTCATCTAGTGCTTTGGCCGCAGATACGCAGTATTTT
>TRBJ1-4|.|TRBV5-1|many
CASSLAVGDNEKLFF
TGCGCCAGCAGCTTGGCCGTCGGAGATAATGAAAAACTGTTTTTT
>TRBJ2-5|.|TRBV5-1|many
CASNRMVGETQYF
TGCGCCAGCAACCGGATGGTAGGGGAGACCCAGTACTTC
>TRBJ1-1|.|TRBV5-4|.
CASSFYICSSTRQGGYTEAFF
.
>TRBJ2-1|TRBD1|TRBV24-1|many
CATSEPGTANEQFF
TGTGCCACCAGTGAACCCGGGACAGCAAATGAGCAGTTCTTC